This T cell receptor beta chain was identified in a study of cytomegalovirus exposure and HLA in healthy donors. Turning to the study itself: Tens of millions of unique TCR sequences came from HLA-typed donors in an early release. When about 400 donors were genotyped, approximately 81% of them were found to fall in the Caucasian-associated ancestry cluster. The study, taken as a whole, reports: TCR sequences were mostly rare, though some public TCRs occurred in many donors. Highest at DRB1 and lowest at HLA-C, TCR association rates differed among HLA loci in a later analysis.

The PCR used 60 Vbeta and 13 Jbeta primers. Only in-frame clones appear in the TCRdb table, and some are missing; sequencing was by immunoSEQ multiplex PCR. In the table there are about 160,000 clones, about 75% of which are singletons. Comment on this clone: The antigen is not known.

Sequencing input: PBMCs. The clonotype originates from a female donor in good health and CMV-seronegative.

CDR3 amino acids: CASSRSLGSTDTQYF. The CDR3, as DNA: TGCGCCAGCAGCCGTTCCCTCGGGTCCACAGATACGCAGTATTTT. The chain employs TRBV4-1 and TRBJ2-3; D is undetermined. V shed 4 bases and J shed 2 bases, with 13 bases lying between them. This CDR3 comprises 15 residues. Germline V lookup: CDR1 MGHRA, CDR2 YSYEKL.